A single sample is the source of the 16 T cell receptor beta chains below, sequenced in a study of cytomegalovirus exposure and HLA in healthy donors. PCR used 60 Vbeta primers and 13 Jbeta primers. The table came from immunoSEQ multiplex PCR; TCRdb's copy has only in-frame clones and leaves some out. The sample records 98,000 or so clones, roughly three quarters being singletons. The sample consisted of PBMCs. These receptors were taken from a female donor in good health and CMV-seronegative.

The V gene is TRBV7-9, the J gene TRBJ1-2; 7 bases map to TRBD1. CDR1 is SEHNR and CDR2 is FQNEAQ in the germline V gene (reference sequence). J lost 0 bases, V lost 5 bases, and 9 bases had no gene match. The CDR3 sequence is 16 residues long. The CDR3 is CASSPDRATPNYGYTF. CDR3 nucleotides: TGTGCCAGCAGCCCCGACAGGGCGACTCCTAACTATGGCTACACCTTC.

J is TRBJ1-2 and V is TRBV28; TRBD1 agrees at 8 bases. The CDR3 extends over 15 amino acids. Germline CDR1 MDHEN, CDR2 SYDVKM. J lost 4 bases, V lost 3 bases, and 7 bases had no gene match. The CDR3 nucleotides read TGTGCCAGCAGTTTGGGGCAGGGGGCCGGCTATGGCTACACCTTC. Its protein product is CASSLGQGAGYGYTF.

The rearrangement links TRBV7-3 to TRBJ2-3; TRBD2 matches at 14 bases. The germline V gene encodes CDR1 SGHTA and CDR2 FQGTGA. The trim removed 4 bases at V and 6 bases at J, leaving 18 bases unmatched. The CDR3 has 20 amino acids. The CDR3 region is CASSSIAPRTSGRNKDTQYF. In DNA form, the CDR3 reads TGTGCCAGCAGCTCGATAGCCCCCCGGACTAGCGGGAGGAACAAGGATACGCAGTATTTT.

The chain links TRBV21-1 to TRBJ1-5; whether TRBD1, the table's D call, matches the DNA was not checked. TRBV21-1 is deemed a pseudogene. The CDR3 has 18 residues. In DNA, the CDR3 is TGTGCCAGCACCAACACTCGTTTCAGGCCGGAAAGCAATCAGCCCCAGCATTTT. Translated, it gives CASTNTRFRPESNQPQHF.

The chain recombines TRBV4-2 with TRBJ2-2; TRBD2 agrees at 11 bases. V was pared by 0 bases and J by 7 bases, with 13 bases of the junction left unmatched. CDR1 LGHNA and CDR2 YNFKEQ come from the germline V gene. The CDR3 runs 19 residues. The CDR3 protein is CASSQDSTSGSWAHGELFF. DNA for the CDR3: TGTGCCAGCAGCCAAGATAGCACTAGCGGGAGCTGGGCCCACGGGGAGCTGTTTTTT.

The chain carries TRBV30 and TRBJ2-1, with 8 bases fitting TRBD1. The germline CDR1 and CDR2 sequences are GTSNPN and SVGIG (reference sequence). The V gene end was trimmed by 7 bases and the J gene end by 1 base; junction bases not matched to a gene: 15. CDR3 length: 17 amino acids. The CDR3 loop reads CASRTGTKVGSYNEQFF. CDR3 coding DNA: TGTGCCTCCCGGACAGGGACCAAAGTCGGGTCCTACAATGAGCAGTTCTTC.

The chain carries TRBV7-9 and TRBJ1-1; D is ambiguous. The CDR3 runs to 14 residues. V lost 2 bases and J lost 1, with 8 bases in between. Looked up from germline, CDR1 is SEHNR and CDR2 is FQNEAQ (reference sequence). CDR3 nucleotides: TGTGCCAGCAGCTTAAGCACAGCGAACACTGAAGCTTTCTTT. Translated: CASSLSTANTEAFF.

The CDR3 DNA sequence: TGTGCCAGTAGTATTCCGAACCGGGACAGGGGGCAAGCTAACTATGGCTACACCTTC. It yields the protein CASSIPNRDRGQANYGYTF. The rearrangement uses TRBV19 and TRBJ1-2; 12 positions match TRBD1. After removal of 3 bases from V and 0 bases from J, the junction contained 11 bases not matched to a gene. This CDR3 has 19 residues. Germline CDR1 reads LNHDA; CDR2 reads SQIVND (reference sequence).

This clone was recorded only once. This chain uses TRBV7-9 with TRBJ2-6; 10 positions match TRBD1. From germline, CDR1 is SEHNR and CDR2 FQNEAQ (reference sequence). This CDR3 region has 19 residues. V gave up 5 bases and J gave up 4 bases; unmatched junction bases: 14. The CDR3 DNA reads as TGTGCCAGCAGCCGGGACAGGGGAGATTTTCTTGTGGGGGCCAACGTCCTGACTTTC. This translates into CASSRDRGDFLVGANVLTF.

The rearrangement joins TRBV7-8 to TRBJ1-3, with D hard to call. Germline V gene data show CDR1 as SGHVS and CDR2 as FQNEAQ. The CDR3 is 13 amino acids. V gave up 5 bases and J gave up 3 bases, with 8 bases separating them. The chain's CDR3 is CASSGRVGNTIYF. CDR3 nucleotide sequence: TGTGCCAGCAGCGGGCGGGTTGGAAACACCATATATTTT.

The rearrangement joins TRBV7-3 to TRBJ1-1, with 9 bases identical to TRBD1. The CDR3 is made up of 15 amino acids. Losses at the gene ends were 2 bases for V and 4 bases for J; bases not matched to a gene: 5. Germline CDR1 SGHTA, CDR2 FQGTGA. As DNA, the CDR3 is TGTGCCAGCAGCTTATTGGGACAGGGTGGCACTGAAGCTTTCTTT. Encoded protein: CASSLLGQGGTEAFF.

This clone was detected only once. The V gene is TRBV9, the J gene TRBJ2-2; the match to TRBD1 covers 8 bases. V gave up 0 bases and J gave up 5 bases; unmatched junction bases: 3. The CDR3 sequence is 15 residues long. Germline assignment: CDR1 SGDLS and CDR2 YYNGEE. The CDR3 region has the DNA TGTGCCAGCAGCGTAGCAGGGGGCTGGACCGGGGAGCTGTTTTTT. This encodes CASSVAGGWTGELFF. Complete variable domain (other parts from reference TRBV9 and TRBJ2-2): DSGVTQTPKHLITATGQRVTLRCSPRSGDLSVYWYQQSLDQGLQFLIQYYNGEERAKGNILERFSAQQFPDLHSELNLSSLELGDSALYFCASSVAGGWTGELFFGEGSRLTVL.

The CDR3 protein is CASSIAGGRGAYEQYF. As DNA, the CDR3 is TGTGCCAGTAGTATAGCGGGCGGGAGGGGTGCCTACGAGCAGTACTTC. The chain carries TRBV19 and TRBJ2-7, with 9 bases lining up with TRBD2. The CDR3 length is 16 residues. J lost 2 bases, V lost 1 base, and 6 bases had no gene match. In germline, CDR1 is LNHDA, CDR2 SQIVND (reference sequence).

The chain couples TRBV11-1 to TRBJ2-1; 10 nucleotides agree with TRBD2. CDR1 and CDR2 from the germline V gene are SGHAT and FQDESV (reference sequence). This CDR3 comprises 16 residues. After removal of 5 bases from V and 4 bases from J, the junction contained 8 bases not matched to a gene. The CDR3 DNA follows: TGTGCCAGCAGCCCCCCTAGCGGGGGTCGATACAATGAGCAGTTCTTC. This sequence encodes CASSPPSGGRYNEQFF.

The V gene is TRBV5-6, the J gene TRBJ2-1, with TRBD2 as a possible D gene (5 bases). Germline lookup yields CDR1 SGHDT and CDR2 YYEEEE. The CDR3 is 15 amino acids. Trimming removed 6 bases from V and 2 bases from J, with 15 bases in between. Here the CDR3 DNA reads TGTGCCAGCAACCTCCGAGGGATGGCCTACAATGAGCAGTTCTTC. Amino acid sequence: CASNLRGMAYNEQFF.

The CDR3 reads CAGTGGSGYGYTF. The CDR3 DNA reads TGTGCCGGAACAGGGGGAAGTGGGTATGGCTACACCTTC. The rearrangement uses TRBV30 and TRBJ1-2; 8 nucleotides agree with TRBD1. The length of the CDR3 is 13 residues. Germline lookup yields CDR1 GTSNPN and CDR2 SVGIG (reference sequence). The V segment lost 8 bases and the J segment 5 bases; nucleotides outside the gene matches: 10.